A single T cell receptor (beta chain) is shown here with its context. As yet, its antigen is unknown. With 8 bases clipped from V and 10 bases from J, the junction kept 17 bases outside the gene matches. CDR3 size: 14 residues. The germline gives CDR1 SQVTM, CDR2 ANQGSEA. The data originate from a study of cytomegalovirus exposure and HLA in healthy donors. Study conclusions and caveats: Follow-up analysis found HLA locus-dependent TCR association rates, highest for DRB1 and lowest for HLA-C. Most observed TCR sequences were rare, whereas some public TCRs were detected in many donors. Follow-up analysis seemed to connect common viral pathogens with several of the most significant clusters identified.

Primers for the PCR totalled 60 Vbeta and 13 Jbeta. Libraries were prepared by immunoSEQ multiplex PCR; TCRdb keeps only in-frame clonotypes and omits some of them. Among some 150,000 clones, approximately 80% were seen once, and the ten largest hold around 3.6%. The chain recombines TRBV29-1 with TRBJ2-1, with 7 bases lining up with TRBD1. This receptor was taken from a man aged 18 to 35 in good health and CMV-seronegative. Sequences were obtained from PBMCs. CDR3 sequence (DNA): TGCAGCACCCGCCACCCGCAAGGGGGCTCCGAGCAGTTCTTC. Amino acids: CSTRHPQGGSEQFF.